This note documents a single T cell receptor (beta chain) sequence. The clone's antigen remains unknown. No base quality values were provided; no much bigger clone lies one nucleotide off. This record comes from a study of blood T cells in healthy people across ages (dated by TCRdb to about 2015). Background on the whole study: In model experiments, roughly one uniquely barcoded TCR beta cDNA molecule per two T cells was captured by template switching. The study measured age-related changes in TCR beta repertoire diversity using deep sequencing normalized with unique cDNA molecular identifiers. The donors were split into four age groups: young (average about 15 years), middle-aged (around 37), aged (around 67) and long-lived (approximately 89). Donors of different ages were randomly distributed across sequencing lanes to avoid experimental bias. Using the same blood draw, the study looked at two additional independent replicas of 1 million unique cDNA reads for two donors, one aged 18 to 30 and the other aged 80 or older.

Broad study findings and their caveats: Compared with the aged group, the long-lived group had more naive CD4+ T cells, fewer expanded clones and increased TCR diversity, a pattern suggesting age selection. The percentage of naive T cells measured by flow cytometry correlated strongly with observed TCR beta diversity. Observed TCR beta diversity per million T cells fell roughly linearly with age, and a significant reduction was already apparent by age around 40. Since profiling was done on bulk unsorted PBMCs, naive and antigen-experienced compartments could not be conclusively compared. The CMV infection status of donors was not known, potentially confounding age-related changes in expanded clonotypes. Estimates of total diversity based on one million sequenced T cells were considered lower bounds and underestimates.

Libraries were built with 5' RACE. For sequencing, an Illumina HiSeq 2500 was employed. A second roughly 6 to 11 cycle PCR used a sample-barcoded 5' primer and a J-beta primer mix. A template-switch 5' adaptor carrying 12 random nucleotides introduced a unique molecular identifier onto each TCR beta cDNA molecule. At least 2.5 million CDR3-containing paired-end reads were obtained from each sample. All of the RNA was converted into first-strand cDNA using the Mint cDNA synthesis kit, with a TRBC-specific oligonucleotide serving as the primer. All cDNA was treated with uracil-DNA glycosylase and then went through a first 18-cycle PCR with the universal primers M1SS and BC2_uni_R. The authors' analysis ran thus. Normalization of each sample was performed by random selection of 1 million high-quality reads, each carrying a distinct molecular identifier. Reads sharing molecular identifiers were discarded rather than binned into consensus sequences. CDR3 identification, clonotype clustering and error correction used MiTCR with a Q25 quality threshold and the strictest error-elimination algorithm. A nonparametric unseen species model using Euler transformation provided a lower-bound estimate of total TCR beta diversity. TCRdb handled the public reads itself, with Q25 trimming in fastp and clone calling in MiXCR, and kept productive beta chains. Under each unique CDR3 protein, matching rows form one entry showing the most common genes and DNA. These V and J calls derive from TCRdb rather than the authors' analysis. Across this sample there are around 970,000 distinct CDR3 sequences, with roughly 51% seen only once. The ten largest clones take up roughly a fifth of the sample.

The donors were about 40 Caucasian individuals from Russia, aged roughly 6 to 95 years, who were systemically healthy. About 9.1 milliliters of peripheral blood were collected from each donor into EDTA-treated Vacutainer tubes. Ficoll-Paque density-gradient centrifugation was used to isolate PBMCs, with at least 6.5 million per sample. Trizol reagent was used to extract total RNA from the PBMCs, yielding at least 5.5 micrograms per sample. For every donor, flow cytometry on a PBMC aliquot measured the percentage of naive CD45RAhigh/CD27high T cells. From the germline V gene, CDR1 is SNHLY and CDR2 is FYNNEI. The CDR3 spans 12 residues, from the cysteine through the phenylalanine. The entry retains the CDR3 DNA only, 36 bases that are in frame from base 1. The germline ends are 10 bases apart after V is trimmed by 7 bases and J by 6 bases.

The V gene is TRBV2 and the J gene is TRBJ2-4; perhaps TRBD2 is the D gene, with 5 bases matching. The sequencing sample was made of blood. The clonotype comes from a woman aged 55-70 years in good health. The DNA sequence reads TGTGCCAGCAAGAGGGATGGAAACATTCAGTACTTC. Translated, this is CASKRDGNIQYF.